A single sample gave rise to the 13 T cell receptor beta chains below, sequenced in a study of blood T cell repertoires in COVID-19. Using immunoSEQ multiplex PCR, the repertoire was profiled, and TCRdb retains in-frame clones only, with some absent. Here the sample spans 300,000 to 350,000 clones, around 83% being singletons. Sequenced: peripheral blood. The receptors were sampled from a young man with active or convalescent COVID-19.

The gene calls are TRBV6-5 and TRBJ2-1; D is possibly TRBD1 (6 bases). V was clipped by 2 bases and J by 1 base, with 9 bases between them. This CDR3 contains 15 residues. CDR1 is MNHEY and CDR2 is SVGAGI in the germline V gene. In nucleotides, the CDR3 is TGTGCCAGCAGTTACCAGGGGCCATCCTACAATGAGCAGTTCTTC. Protein: CASSYQGPSYNEQFF.

The chain carries TRBV11-3 and TRBJ2-7; possible D gene TRBD1, 5 bases. Trimming left V 0 bases short and J 0 bases short, with 9 bases between. CDR1 and CDR2 from the germline V gene are SGHNT and YENEEA. The CDR3 covers 15 residues. The CDR3 DNA sequence: TGTGCCAGCAGCTTAGACTCCAGGGCCTCCTACGAGCAGTACTTC. This sequence encodes CASSLDSRASYEQYF. The variable domain in full, with the rest retrieved from reference TRBV11-3 and TRBJ2-7, is EAGVVQSPRYKIIEKKQPVAFWCNPISGHNTLYWYLQNLGQGPELLIRYENEEAVDDSQLPKDRFSAERLKGVDSTLKIQPAELGDSAVYLCASSLDSRASYEQYFGPGTRLTVT.

The gene calls are TRBV7-9 and TRBJ1-2; unclear D gene. In germline, CDR1 is SEHNR, CDR2 FQNEAQ (reference sequence). The ends were cut back, 1 base at V and 0 bases at J, with 12 bases in the middle. The CDR3 spans 16 residues. DNA of the CDR3: TGTGCCAGCAGCTTAGTTTCGGCGGCAGCTAACTATGGCTACACCTTC. It is translated as CASSLVSAAANYGYTF.

The V call is TRBV7-8, the J call TRBJ1-2; 9 bases map to TRBD1. In germline, CDR1 is SGHVS, CDR2 FQNEAQ. This CDR3 is built from 18 residues. The V segment lost 5 bases and the J segment 4 bases; nucleotides outside the gene matches: 17. The CDR3: CASSKRLTGGARGYGYTF. Here the CDR3 DNA reads TGTGCCAGCAGCAAAAGACTTACAGGGGGCGCCCGGGGCTATGGCTACACCTTC.

The chain combines TRBV7-9 with TRBJ2-3, with 12 bases aligning to TRBD2. The V gene's germline CDR1 is SEHNR and CDR2 FQNEAQ (reference sequence). The trim removed 3 bases at V and 3 bases at J, leaving 1 base unmatched. The CDR3 contains 15 residues. The CDR3 loop reads CASSLTSGRTDTQYF. The CDR3, as DNA: TGTGCCAGCAGCTTGACTAGCGGGAGAACAGATACGCAGTATTTT. The full variable domain, rest sourced from reference TRBV7-9 and TRBJ2-3, is DTGVSQNPRHKITKRGQNVTFRCDPISEHNRLYWYRQTLGQGPEFLTYFQNEAQLEKSRLLSDRFSAERPKGSFSTLEIQRTEQGDSAMYLCASSLTSGRTDTQYFGPGTRLTVL.

This chain joins TRBV28 and TRBJ1-2; D is uncertain. Germline V CDR1 and CDR2: MDHEN, SYDVKM. The ends were cut back, 7 bases at V and 6 bases at J, with 15 bases in the middle. The length of the CDR3 is 13 residues. The CDR3 bases are TGTGCCAGCACCCCCACCCCCACACATGGCTACACCTTC. Translated: CASTPTPTHGYTF.

V usage is TRBV7-9 and J usage is TRBJ1-1, with a weak D call TRBD1 (5 bases). The CDR3 runs 16 residues. V dropped 0 bases and J dropped 7 bases, with 18 bases sitting between them. Germline V CDR1 and CDR2: SEHNR, FQNEAQ (reference sequence). The DNA of the CDR3 is TGTGCCAGCAGCTTAGCGGGACTTTCCGCCGGGGGTGAAGCTTTCTTT. Translation: CASSLAGLSAGGEAFF.

The rearrangement links TRBV6-2 or TRBV6-3 to TRBJ1-5, with D perhaps TRBD1 (6 bases). V dropped 4 bases and J dropped 6 bases, with 10 bases sitting between them. The CDR3 has 13 amino acids. CDR1 is MNHEY and CDR2 is SVGEGT in the germline V gene. CDR3 residues: CASSFTGSQPQHF. CDR3 coding DNA: TGTGCCAGCAGTTTTACAGGGAGTCAGCCCCAGCATTTT.

This clone occurred once. The chain employs TRBV19 and TRBJ1-6; 11 bases are shared with TRBD1. The CDR3 is 15 residues long. The germline V gene encodes CDR1 LNHDA and CDR2 SQIVND (reference sequence). V was clipped by 7 bases and J by 9 bases; unmatched bases: 8. CDR3 sequence: CASTGTGGGRSPLHF. The CDR3 coding sequence is TGTGCCAGTACCGGGACAGGGGGGGGACGTTCACCCCTCCACTTT.

The rearrangement links TRBV2 to TRBJ1-1; D not certain. The CDR3 length is 12 residues. Germline lookup yields CDR1 SNHLY and CDR2 FYNNEI. V was pared by 5 bases and J by 8 bases, with 12 bases between. CDR3 loop: CASSRLGQEAFF. CDR3 in DNA: TGTGCCAGCAGTCGGCTTGGGCAGGAAGCTTTCTTT.

CDR3 residues: CASSLSLLGHTNTGELFF. Here the CDR3 DNA reads TGTGCCAGCAGCTTATCCCTATTGGGACATACCAACACCGGGGAGCTGTTTTTT. The V gene is TRBV7-3, the J gene TRBJ2-2; tentative D call: TRBD1 (6 bases). This CDR3 is 18 amino acids long. V shed 2 bases and J shed 2 bases, with 18 bases lying between them. Germline V CDR1 and CDR2: SGHTA, FQGTGA.

The gene calls are TRBV9 and TRBJ1-3; the D is unclear. The CDR3 has 16 residues. Trimming shortened V by 4 bases and J by 0 bases, and 14 bases separated the two germline ends. Germline V gene sequence: CDR1 SGDLS, CDR2 YYNGEE. CDR3 coding DNA: TGTGCCAGCAGCCCAACCCCCAAGAGCTCTGGAAACACCATATATTTT. Translating it yields CASSPTPKSSGNTIYF.

The CDR3 sequence: CASSQLAGGPFVQFF. Written as DNA, the CDR3 is TGCGCCAGCAGCCAACTAGCGGGGGGGCCTTTCGTGCAGTTCTTC. This rearrangement joins TRBV4-1 to TRBJ2-1; 12 bases align to TRBD2. The CDR3 runs to 15 residues. In germline, CDR1 is MGHRA, CDR2 YSYEKL. Germline trimming cut 2 bases from V and 12 bases from J; bases unmatched to any gene: 8.